These 18 T cell receptor beta chains share one sample of origin, sequenced in a study of T cells in Graves' hyperthyroidism and ophthalmopathy. TCR beta CDR3 sequences were amplified from RNA transcripts. HTBI primers were the set used in a first-round RT-PCR of the TCR CDR3. TCRdb re-called the multiplex PCR reads through MiXCR, storing one row per CDR3 protein. The table includes hundreds of thousands of distinct CDR3 sequences, roughly a sixth detected once. The specimen was blood. The receptors come from a woman aged 40 to 49 with Graves' ophthalmopathy.

Only a few counts were recorded for this clonotype. The chain employs TRBV29-1 and TRBJ2-1; D possibly corresponds to TRBD2 (6 bases). Trimming left V 1 base short and J 11 bases short, with 15 bases between. Looked up from germline, CDR1 is SQVTM and CDR2 is ANQGSEA. The CDR3 totals 13 residues. DNA of the CDR3: TGCAGCGTTGAAGCGGTTAGCGGCGCCAAGCAGTTCTTC. Translation gives CSVEAVSGAKQFF.

Details on this clonotype: A much bigger clone sits one base away, suggesting this may be a read error. The genes are TRBV7-2 and TRBJ2-7, with 9 bases matching TRBD1. CDR3 length equals 15 residues. CDR1 and CDR2 (germline): SGHTA, FQGNSA. CDR3 sequence reads: CAGSRTGQGSYEQYF. CDR3 coding DNA: TGTGCCGGCAGCCGAACGGGACAGGGATCCTACGAGCAGTACTTC.

This clonotype was seen at least ten times. The chain uses TRBV28 and TRBJ2-5, with 12 bases that match TRBD2. The J segment lost 5 bases and the V segment lost 6 bases, leaving 4 bases of the junction unmatched. The CDR3 extends over 14 amino acids. CDR1 MDHEN and CDR2 SYDVKM come from the germline V gene. The CDR3 coding sequence is TGTGCCAGCAGGACTAGCGGGAGTAGGGAGACCCAGTACTTC. Its protein product is CASRTSGSRETQYF. The whole variable domain, filled in from reference TRBV28 and TRBJ2-5, reads DVKVTQSSRYLVKRTGEKVFLECVQDMDHENMFWYRQDPGLGLRLIYFSYDVKMKEKGDIPEGYSVSREKKERFSLILESASTNQTSMYLCASRTSGSRETQYFGPGTRLLVL.

This clonotype was seen ten or more times. CDR3 DNA: TGTGCCAGCAGCCAAGGGGTAACGGGAGGGCAAAGCAATGAGCAGTTCTTC. This codes for CASSQGVTGGQSNEQFF. The chain joins TRBV4-2 to TRBJ2-1; TRBD2 matches 8 bases. The length of the CDR3 is 17 residues. CDR1 LGHNA and CDR2 YNFKEQ come from the germline V gene. V was clipped by 1 base and J by 6 bases; unmatched bases: 11.

This clonotype was detected a few times. A single base separates this from a much larger clone, so it may be a read error. The rearrangement uses TRBV7-2 and TRBJ2-3; 7 positions agree with TRBD1. Per germline, CDR1 SGHTA and CDR2 FQGNSA. Losses at the gene ends were 4 bases for V and 0 bases for J; bases not matched to a gene: 7. This CDR3 region has 16 residues. The CDR3 spells CASSSSRTGSTDTQYF. In nucleotides, the CDR3 is TGTGCCAGCAGCTCGAGCCGGACAGGAAGCACAGATACGCAGTATTTT. Drawing the rest from reference TRBV7-2 and TRBJ2-3, the complete variable domain is GAGVSQSPSNKVTEKGKDVELRCDPISGHTALYWYRQSLGQGLEFLIYFQGNSAPDKSGLPSDRFSAERTGGSVSTLTIQRTQQEDSAVYLCASSSSRTGSTDTQYFGPGTRLTVL.

This clonotype showed up just a few times. V usage is TRBV5-1 and J usage is TRBJ2-1, with TRBD2 identical over 8 bases. Germline trimming cut 4 bases from V and 8 bases from J; bases unmatched to any gene: 14. There are 16 residues in the CDR3. CDR1 is SGHRS, CDR2 YFSETQ, per germline. The CDR3 region has the DNA TGCGCCAGCAGCCCACGGGGGGCGGGAGGATGGTATGAGCAGTTCTTC. Translated, it gives CASSPRGAGGWYEQFF.

This clonotype came up many times. J is TRBJ2-1 and V is TRBV11-2, with unresolved D. The CDR3 has 12 residues. Germline-derived CDR1 and CDR2 are SGHAT and FQNNGV. V gave up 5 bases and J gave up 6 bases, with 8 bases separating them. The DNA for the CDR3 is TGTGCCAGCAGCACGACCTCCAATGAGCAGTTCTTC. Amino acids: CASSTTSNEQFF.

This sequence joins TRBV19 and TRBJ2-3; no definite D call. The CDR3 sequence is 12 residues long. Deletions cut 3 bases from V and 4 bases from J, with 5 bases between. Germline CDR1 is LNHDA and CDR2 is SQIVND (reference sequence). The CDR3 DNA is TGTGCCAGTAGTATCAGGCCAGATACGCAGTATTTT. Translating it yields CASSIRPDTQYF.

The V and J genes are TRBV15 and TRBJ1-6, with 8 positions matching TRBD1. With 1 base clipped from V and 11 bases from J, the junction kept 10 bases outside the gene matches. Per the germline V gene, CDR1 is LNHNV and CDR2 is YYDKDF (reference sequence). The CDR3 runs to 16 residues. The CDR3 nucleotides are TGTGCCACCAGCAGAGCATTGACAGGGGATTATCCACCCCTCCACTTT. It translates to CATSRALTGDYPPLHF.

The chain recombines TRBV2 with TRBJ2-2, with TRBD2 identical over 14 bases. Germline CDR1 reads SNHLY; CDR2 reads FYNNEI. The CDR3 consists of 19 residues. The ends lost 5 bases at V and 3 bases at J; junction bases unmatched: 11. CDR3 region: CASSPGLAGGPGDTGELFF. The CDR3 region has the DNA TGTGCCAGCAGTCCCGGACTAGCGGGAGGTCCGGGGGACACCGGGGAGCTGTTTTTT.

This clonotype came up many times. The J gene is TRBJ2-4, the V gene TRBV11-2, with D perhaps matching TRBD1 (6 bases). Trimming took off 3 bases at V and 9 bases at J, with 15 bases between the two ends. The CDR3 sequence is 14 residues long. Germline lookup yields CDR1 SGHAT and CDR2 FQNNGV. The CDR3 bases are TGTGCCAGCAGCTTGTCCAGGGAAGGGGGCATTCAGTACTTC. This encodes CASSLSREGGIQYF. The full variable domain, in which reference TRBV11-2 and TRBJ2-4 provide the parts outside the CDR3, is EAGVAQSPRYKIIEKRQSVAFWCNPISGHATLYWYQQILGQGPKLLIQFQNNGVVDDSQLPKDRFSAERLKGVDSTLKIQPAKLEDSAVYLCASSLSREGGIQYFGAGTRLSVL.

This clonotype showed up just a few times. The gene calls are TRBV7-3 and TRBJ1-3; D is unclear. Trimming pared 3 bases from V and 0 bases from J, leaving 12 bases between. CDR3 length equals 16 residues. Germline CDR1 is SGHTA and CDR2 is FQGTGA. CDR3 loop: CASSFSPQISGNTIYF. The CDR3 DNA reads TGTGCCAGCAGCTTCTCCCCCCAGATCTCTGGAAACACCATATATTTT.

This clonotype was picked up many times. The rearrangement links TRBV28 to TRBJ2-1, with TRBD2 identical over 7 bases. This CDR3 has 16 residues. CDR1 is MDHEN, CDR2 SYDVKM, per germline. V shed 2 bases, J shed 4 bases, and the junction held 8 bases outside the gene matches. The CDR3 loop is CASSLPASGVYNEQFF. DNA for the CDR3: TGTGCCAGCAGTTTACCGGCTAGCGGTGTTTACAATGAGCAGTTCTTC.

This sequence joins TRBV10-3 and TRBJ1-1; possibly TRBD1 for D (5 bases). V lost 4 bases, J lost 1 base, and 10 bases lay in between. Germline V gene data show CDR1 as ENHRY and CDR2 as SYGVKD. The CDR3 length is 14 residues. CDR3 sequence: CAISAGTANTEAFF. Here the CDR3 DNA reads TGTGCCATCAGTGCTGGGACGGCGAACACTGAAGCTTTCTTT.

This clonotype was counted a few times. The chain links TRBV6-1 to TRBJ2-1; no reliable D call. The V gene lost 8 bases and the J gene lost 8 bases, with 7 bases spanning the gap. Germline V lookup: CDR1 MNHNS, CDR2 SASEGT. This CDR3 is built from 10 residues. CDR3 sequence reads: CASGVDEQFF. The CDR3 nucleotides are TGTGCCAGCGGGGTAGATGAGCAGTTCTTC.

The J gene is TRBJ1-1, the V gene TRBV10-3, with a possible D match to TRBD1 (5 bases). Trimming left V 1 base short and J 1 base short, with 7 bases between. CDR3 length equals 14 residues. Germline V CDR1 and CDR2: ENHRY, SYGVKD. In DNA, the CDR3 is TGTGCCATCAGTGAGTGGGGGGAGAACACTGAAGCTTTCTTT. Amino acid sequence: CAISEWGENTEAFF.

This clonotype was seen ten or more times. The rearrangement links TRBV2 to TRBJ2-2, with 9 positions matching TRBD2. Trimming at V came to 3 bases and at J to 4 bases, leaving 3 bases not matched to a gene. CDR1 and CDR2 from the germline V gene are SNHLY and FYNNEI. This CDR3 is built from 15 residues. CDR3 sequence: CASSELAGSTGELFF. CDR3 nucleotide sequence: TGTGCCAGCAGTGAGCTAGCGGGAAGCACCGGGGAGCTGTTTTTT.

This clonotype has at least ten counts. The V gene is TRBV7-9, the J gene TRBJ2-5, with 10 bases identical to TRBD2. V dropped 4 bases and J dropped 7; count of bases not matched to a gene: 9. Germline CDR1 and CDR2: SEHNR and FQNEAQ (reference sequence). The CDR3 length is 15 residues. The CDR3 coding sequence is TGTGCCAGCAGCTCCTTGGGGACTAGCGTTGGGACCCAGTACTTC. The encoded protein is CASSSLGTSVGTQYF.